The next 32 T cell receptor beta chains were all read from a single sample in a study of Ad26.COV2.S vaccination and SARS-CoV-2 variants. Treatment indicated: roughly 18 received Ad26.COV2.S at low or high dose, single or two shots; several received placebo; per-sample allocation not given. The samples were gathered on day 63 after the first injection of vaccine or placebo. Sequencing was performed with immunoSEQ multiplex PCR; in TCRdb, only in-frame clones are kept and a portion is missing. The sample lists hundreds of thousands of clones; around 84% were seen once. The sample here was peripheral blood, taken in a trial of Ad26.COV2.S vaccine versus placebo. The receptors here all came from a person between 18 and 59 years old who received the Ad26.COV2.S COVID-19 vaccine or a placebo.

The chain has TRBV14 and TRBJ1-4; 8 nucleotides agree with TRBD1. Trimming at V came to 7 bases and at J to 3 bases, leaving 10 bases not matched to a gene. CDR3 length equals 16 residues. Germline V gene lookup returns CDR1 SGHDN and CDR2 FVKESK. Here the CDR3 reads CASMRTGLIANEKLFF. The CDR3 bases are TGTGCCAGCATGAGGACAGGGCTAATAGCTAATGAAAAACTGTTTTTT.

Written as DNA, the CDR3 is TGTGCCAGCAGCCTATTTACGGGACAGGAGATTCCGATTCTTGACTACGAGCAGTACTTC. Its translation is CASSLFTGQEIPILDYEQYF. The V call is TRBV14, the J call TRBJ2-7; 8 bases agree with TRBD1. Trimming cost V 4 bases and J 3 bases; bases outside gene matches: 23. CDR3 length equals 20 residues. The germline gives CDR1 SGHDN, CDR2 FVKESK.

This clone was recorded only once. The rearrangement uses TRBV7-2 and TRBJ2-1; TRBD2 matches at 9 bases. The ends lost 4 bases at V and 5 bases at J; junction bases unmatched: 3. The germline gives CDR1 SGHTA, CDR2 FQGNSA. This CDR3 spans 14 amino acids. CDR3 residues: CASSSSGADNEQFF. The CDR3 DNA sequence: TGTGCCAGCAGCTCTAGCGGGGCGGACAATGAGCAGTTCTTC.

In this sample, this clone turned up once. The chain combines TRBV5-1 with TRBJ2-7, with a possible D match to TRBD1 (6 bases). This CDR3 contains 12 residues. Germline lookup yields CDR1 SGHRS and CDR2 YFSETQ. Trimming left V 0 bases short and J 6 bases short, with 7 bases between. The CDR3 spells CASSLEGGEQYF. The CDR3 nucleotides are TGCGCCAGCAGCTTGGAAGGGGGCGAGCAGTACTTC.

This clone was seen a single time. CDR3 protein: CASDSTGNTIYF. The CDR3 nucleotides are TGTGCCAGCGACAGTACTGGAAACACCATATATTTT. The chain joins TRBV6-5 to TRBJ1-3; possibly TRBD1 for D (5 bases). Germline CDR1 and CDR2: MNHEY and SVGAGI. CDR3 length equals 12 residues. Trimming left V 8 bases short and J 2 bases short, with 7 bases between.

The V and J genes are TRBV4-3 and TRBJ2-7; D is ambiguous. CDR3 length: 16 amino acids. CDR1 is LGHNA and CDR2 is YSLEER in the germline V gene. V was cut by 0 bases and J by 5 bases, with 17 bases left in between. The chain's CDR3 is CASSQDPVAVINEQYF. For the CDR3, the DNA is TGCGCCAGCAGCCAAGATCCAGTTGCAGTTATCAACGAGCAGTACTTC.

This clone appeared once. The chain has TRBV5-1 and TRBJ2-5; D remains unclear. The CDR3 consists of 14 residues. Trimming removed 0 bases from V and 1 base from J, with 7 bases in between. Germline loops: CDR1 SGHRS, CDR2 YFSETQ. The CDR3 nucleotides read TGCGCCAGCAGCTTGGAAGGGATCCAAGAGACCCAGTACTTC. It yields the protein CASSLEGIQETQYF. The full variable domain, rest sourced from reference TRBV5-1 and TRBJ2-5, is KAGVTQTPRYLIKTRGQQVTLSCSPISGHRSVSWYQQTPGQGLQFLFEYFSETQRNKGNFPGRFSGRQFSNSRSEMNVSTLELGDSALYLCASSLEGIQETQYFGPGTRLLVL.

This clone has a handful of counts. The CDR3 is CASSLPLPGLAGGTDTQYF. CDR3 nucleotide sequence: TGTGCCAGCAGCTTGCCACTGCCGGGACTAGCGGGAGGCACAGATACGCAGTATTTT. This chain joins TRBV5-6 and TRBJ2-3, with 14 bases lining up with TRBD2. With V trimmed by 1 base and J by 1 base, 8 bases remained unmatched. Per germline, CDR1 SGHDT and CDR2 YYEEEE. The CDR3 loop spans 19 amino acids.

The J gene is TRBJ2-1, the V gene TRBV9; D gene ambiguous. This CDR3 region has 14 residues. Germline assignment: CDR1 SGDLS and CDR2 YYNGEE. V was trimmed by 6 bases and J by 1 base, leaving 11 bases between them. The CDR3, as DNA: TGTGCCAGCAACACGGATGAGTCCTACAATGAGCAGTTCTTC. Translation gives CASNTDESYNEQFF.

The V and J genes are TRBV19 and TRBJ2-2; no clear D gene. The germline CDR1 and CDR2 sequences are LNHDA and SQIVND (reference sequence). V shed 5 bases and J shed 6 bases, with 13 bases lying between them. The CDR3 sequence is 14 residues long. This chain's CDR3 is CASSLDVSPGELFF. As DNA, the CDR3 is TGTGCCAGTAGTCTTGATGTTTCGCCCGGGGAGCTGTTTTTT. Filled out from reference TRBV19 and TRBJ2-2, the complete variable domain reads DGGITQSPKYLFRKEGQNVTLSCEQNLNHDAMYWYRQDPGQGLRLIYYSQIVNDFQKGDIAEGYSVSREKKESFPLTVTSAQKNPTAFYLCASSLDVSPGELFFGEGSRLTVL.

The chain employs TRBV7-9 and TRBJ2-3, with 8 bases matching TRBD1. Germline CDR1 and CDR2: SEHNR and FQNEAQ (reference sequence). The ends lost 5 bases at V and 0 bases at J; junction bases unmatched: 4. The CDR3 sequence is 15 residues long. Here the CDR3 DNA reads TGTGCCAGCAGCCGACAGGGGCATAGCACAGATACGCAGTATTTT. Its protein is CASSRQGHSTDTQYF.

This chain connects TRBV3-1 (or the pseudogene TRBV3-2) to TRBJ2-7; D is unresolved. CDR1 and CDR2 from the germline V gene are LGHDT and YNNKEL (reference sequence). The length of the CDR3 is 13 residues. V was pared by 5 bases and J by 4 bases, with 12 bases between. The CDR3 here is CASSTSGPYEQYF. CDR3 sequence (DNA): TGTGCCAGCAGCACAAGTGGTCCGTACGAGCAGTACTTC.

V usage is TRBV10-3 and J usage is TRBJ2-1; D is possibly TRBD2 (6 bases). The CDR3 loop spans 15 amino acids. Germline V gives CDR1 ENHRY, CDR2 SYGVKD. The V gene lost 8 bases and the J gene lost 2 bases, with 16 bases spanning the gap. The DNA for the CDR3 is TGTGCCATCTCCATTCGGGGAGGCACCTACAATGAGCAGTTCTTC. Amino acid sequence: CAISIRGGTYNEQFF.

The genes are TRBV5-1 and TRBJ1-5; maybe TRBD1 (6 bases). V lost 0 bases and J 4 bases, leaving 14 bases between the germline ends. This CDR3 is built from 16 residues. CDR1 and CDR2 from the germline V gene are SGHRS and YFSETQ. This chain's CDR3 is CASSLEGAGVNQPQHF. In DNA, the CDR3 is TGCGCCAGCAGCTTGGAAGGGGCAGGGGTGAATCAGCCCCAGCATTTT.

V is TRBV5-1 and J is TRBJ2-1; D call uncertain. The length of the CDR3 is 14 residues. In germline, CDR1 is SGHRS, CDR2 YFSETQ. V dropped 3 bases and J dropped 5 bases, with 12 bases sitting between them. DNA for the CDR3: TGCGCCAGCAGCTCATTACCCGCGGACAATGAGCAGTTCTTC. Protein product: CASSSLPADNEQFF. The full variable domain, completed using reference TRBV5-1 and TRBJ2-1, is KAGVTQTPRYLIKTRGQQVTLSCSPISGHRSVSWYQQTPGQGLQFLFEYFSETQRNKGNFPGRFSGRQFSNSRSEMNVSTLELGDSALYLCASSSLPADNEQFFGPGTRLTVL.

The genes are TRBV7-9 and TRBJ1-2; D gene uncertain. Germline V lookup: CDR1 SEHNR, CDR2 FQNEAQ (reference sequence). This CDR3 has 12 amino acids. With 5 bases removed from V and 4 bases from J, the gap between germline ends came to 8 bases. The CDR3 DNA is TGTGCCAGCAGCGGCAGGATCTATGGCTACACCTTC. Translation: CASSGRIYGYTF.

The V call is TRBV10-2, the J call TRBJ2-1; D is possibly TRBD2 (5 bases). CDR1 and CDR2 (germline): WSHSY, SAAADI. This CDR3 is 16 amino acids long. V lost 3 bases to trimming and J lost 0 bases, with 12 bases between them. The CDR3 spells CASSDGILSSYNEQFF. CDR3 in DNA: TGCGCCAGCAGTGACGGGATCCTAAGCTCCTACAATGAGCAGTTCTTC.

This clone appeared a few times. This chain links TRBV2 with TRBJ2-2, with D perhaps TRBD1 (7 bases). The CDR3 has 13 residues. Trimming took off 6 bases at V and 8 bases at J, with 13 bases between the two ends. The germline V gene encodes CDR1 SNHLY and CDR2 FYNNEI. The CDR3 reads CASSAGGLGELFF. For the CDR3, the DNA is TGTGCCAGCAGCGCAGGGGGGCTGGGGGAGCTGTTTTTT.

The chain carries TRBV10-1 and TRBJ2-5; TRBD1 matches at 10 bases. Losses at the gene ends were 4 bases for V and 5 bases for J; bases not matched to a gene: 4. Germline V lookup: CDR1 WNHNN, CDR2 SYGVQD (reference sequence). The CDR3 loop spans 14 amino acids. Here the CDR3 DNA reads TGCGCCAGCAGTGGACAGGGGGCGAGGGAGACCCAGTACTTC. This encodes CASSGQGARETQYF.

This sequence joins TRBV4-3 and TRBJ2-7, with a possible D match to TRBD2 (6 bases). The germline CDR1 and CDR2 sequences are LGHNA and YSLEER. V was pared by 0 bases and J by 3 bases, with 12 bases between. The CDR3 has 15 amino acids. The CDR3 DNA reads as TGCGCCAGCAGCCAAGAAGTTGCGGGGATCTACGAGCAGTACTTC. Amino acids: CASSQEVAGIYEQYF.

The rearrangement links TRBV4-1 to TRBJ1-5; possible D gene TRBD1, 5 bases. The ends were cut back, 1 base at V and 4 bases at J, with 11 bases in the middle. This CDR3 has 15 residues. Germline V gives CDR1 MGHRA, CDR2 YSYEKL. In nucleotides, the CDR3 is TGCGCCAGCAGCCAAGTCTCGGGGCGAAATCAGCCCCAGCATTTT. It codes for CASSQVSGRNQPQHF.

This clone was detected only once. The chain joins TRBV5-1 to TRBJ2-3; 12 nucleotides align to TRBD2. Germline values: CDR1 SGHRS, CDR2 YFSETQ. J was trimmed by 4 bases and V by 0 bases; bases with no gene match: 3. The CDR3 runs to 16 residues. In DNA form, the CDR3 reads TGCGCCAGCAGCTTGGGACTAGCGGGAGTCCCAGATACGCAGTATTTT. Amino acids: CASSLGLAGVPDTQYF. Based on the CDR3 plus reference TRBV5-1 and TRBJ2-3, the full variable domain is KAGVTQTPRYLIKTRGQQVTLSCSPISGHRSVSWYQQTPGQGLQFLFEYFSETQRNKGNFPGRFSGRQFSNSRSEMNVSTLELGDSALYLCASSLGLAGVPDTQYFGPGTRLTVL.

The chain combines TRBV5-4 with TRBJ2-3, with D unresolved. This CDR3 is built from 13 residues. Germline values: CDR1 SGHNT, CDR2 YYREEE (reference sequence). Trimming removed 0 bases at V and 5 bases at J, with 7 bases between. In DNA form, the CDR3 reads TGTGCCAGCAGCTTGGAGGAGTTAGATACGCAGTATTTT. Its translation: CASSLEELDTQYF.

The chain joins TRBV19 to TRBJ2-2; no firm D call. Between the trimmed V and J ends, which lost 2 bases and 0 bases, there was a span of 4 bases. The CDR3 extends over 14 amino acids. Per the germline V gene, CDR1 is LNHDA and CDR2 is SQIVND (reference sequence). The CDR3 bases are TGTGCCAGTAGTATACCGGCGAACACCGGGGAGCTGTTTTTT. It is translated as CASSIPANTGELFF.

The chain has TRBV5-1 and TRBJ1-4; D not resolved. V was pared by 2 bases and J by 6 bases, with 8 bases between. This CDR3 spans 13 amino acids. Germline V gene data show CDR1 as SGHRS and CDR2 as YFSETQ. The CDR3 loop reads CASSFRRDEKLFF. In DNA, the CDR3 is TGCGCCAGCAGCTTTAGGAGGGATGAAAAACTGTTTTTT.

This clone was picked up one time. V is TRBV18 and J is TRBJ2-2; possibly TRBD1 for D (6 bases). Between the trimmed V and J ends, which lost 4 bases and 2 bases, there was a span of 17 bases. The CDR3 has 17 residues. Germline assignment: CDR1 KGHSH and CDR2 LQKENI. The CDR3 bases are TGTGCCAGCTCACTGCAGACCGGGACACAAAACACCGGGGAGCTGTTTTTT. It is translated as CASSLQTGTQNTGELFF.

The rearrangement links TRBV5-1 to TRBJ1-5; TRBD1 aligns across 9 bases. The CDR3 has 15 residues. V dropped 2 bases and J dropped 5; count of bases not matched to a gene: 5. Per the germline V gene, CDR1 is SGHRS and CDR2 is YFSETQ. The CDR3 DNA reads as TGCGCCAGCAGCTTTACAGGGGGCTTTGATCAGCCCCAGCATTTT. Translated: CASSFTGGFDQPQHF.

The chain employs TRBV9 and TRBJ1-1; no definite D call. The V gene's germline CDR1 is SGDLS and CDR2 YYNGEE. V gave up 3 bases and J gave up 6 bases, with 12 bases separating them. The CDR3 extends over 13 amino acids. In DNA form, the CDR3 reads TGTGCCAGCAGCGAGATCGGCGATGCTGAAGCTTTCTTT. Translation: CASSEIGDAEAFF. Full variable domain (missing parts from reference TRBV9 and TRBJ1-1): DSGVTQTPKHLITATGQRVTLRCSPRSGDLSVYWYQQSLDQGLQFLIQYYNGEERAKGNILERFSAQQFPDLHSELNLSSLELGDSALYFCASSEIGDAEAFFGQGTRLTVV.

This clone has only one observation. This rearrangement joins TRBV3-1 (or the pseudogene TRBV3-2) to TRBJ1-2, with 7 nucleotides matching TRBD1. The V gene end was trimmed by 0 bases and the J gene end by 5 bases; junction bases not matched to a gene: 9. CDR1 and CDR2 from the germline V gene are LGHDT and YNNKEL (reference sequence). The CDR3 consists of 16 residues. CDR3 protein: CASSQDLIGQVYGYTF. The CDR3 region has the DNA TGTGCCAGCAGCCAAGATCTAATCGGACAGGTGTATGGCTACACCTTC.

The rearrangement uses TRBV7-2 and TRBJ2-7; the D call may be TRBD1 or TRBD2 (5 bases each). Trimming took 5 bases from V and 7 from J, leaving 15 bases between them. In germline, CDR1 is SGHTA, CDR2 FQGNSA. The CDR3 loop spans 13 amino acids. This CDR3 reads CASSTRGGDEQYF. In nucleotides, the CDR3 is TGTGCCAGCAGCACCCGGGGCGGCGATGAGCAGTACTTC.

The V gene is TRBV3-1 (or the pseudogene TRBV3-2), the J gene TRBJ2-5; possible D gene TRBD1, 6 bases. CDR1 is LGHDT, CDR2 YNNKEL, per germline (reference sequence). Trimming cost V 1 base and J 9 bases, with 15 bases left between them. This CDR3 spans 14 amino acids. The DNA for the CDR3 is TGTGCCAGCAGCCAAGGAAGCCAGGGGTTCTCCCAGTACTTC. It is translated as CASSQGSQGFSQYF.

Comments on this clone: Other nucleotide sequences in the sample specify the same CDR3. The CDR3 region has the DNA TGCGCCAGCAGCTTAAACTCCTACGAGCAGTACTTC. As protein: CASSLNSYEQYF. This chain links TRBV5-1 with TRBJ2-7; no reliable D call. Germline loops: CDR1 SGHRS, CDR2 YFSETQ. Trimming took off 2 bases at V and 0 bases at J, with 3 bases between the two ends. This CDR3 contains 12 residues. Full variable domain (remainder filled in from reference TRBV5-1 and TRBJ2-7): KAGVTQTPRYLIKTRGQQVTLSCSPISGHRSVSWYQQTPGQGLQFLFEYFSETQRNKGNFPGRFSGRQFSNSRSEMNVSTLELGDSALYLCASSLNSYEQYFGPGTRLTVT.